This T cell receptor (beta chain) was sequenced during a study of T cell responses to AZD1222 COVID-19 vaccine listed by TCRdb under 2021. About the full investigation: AZD1222 recipients with second doses at about 4 weeks or about 12 weeks were pooled, because spike-specific TCR depth and breadth did not differ between schedules. TCR sequencing covered 230 to 250 trial participants: roughly 200 given two doses of AZD1222 and about 26 given two doses of MenACWY control vaccine. Trial participants were enrolled by age into subgroups of 18-55, 56-69 and 70-plus years, and around 150, 29 and 61 TCR-sequenced participants, respectively, were included in these subgroups. General findings and caveats noted by the study authors: The 56-69-year group was small, and its depth increase did not reach significance, likely because of low power. Participants were mostly white British and included more females than males, and it was suggested by the authors that clonal diversity may have been underestimated. A significant rise in spike-specific TCR breadth and depth was observed after two AZD1222 doses relative to day 0 and relative to MenACWY recipients. Only five to seven AZD1222 recipients were SARS-CoV-2 seropositive at baseline, limiting conclusions about previously exposed vaccinees. Reportedly, close to half of the unique spike-specific TCRs recognized epitopes lying outside the regions that are mutated in the B.1.351 and B.1.1.7 variants. CD4 TCRs associated with the vaccine covered the entire spike protein, and the dominant responses were in regions 160-218 and 743-854. Because no samples from the day 14 peak response were available, repertoires could be characterized only after the peak T cell response.

The CDR3 regions of human TCRbeta chains were analyzed by immunosequencing. Per the authors' processing: Repertoire TCRs were matched against a reference library of SARS-CoV-2-specific TCRs generated with the MIRA antigen-specificity platform. Breadth was defined as the fraction of unique TCRs that were SARS-CoV-2-associated. Depth was defined as the fraction of total T cells that were SARS-CoV-2-associated. Using the MIRA data, every spike-specific TCR was mapped to the spike region that the TCR reacted to and assigned to either a CD4 or a CD8 class. Log10-transformed breadth and depth values were compared by one-way ANOVA with Sidak's multiple comparisons tests. Held by TCRdb, this immuneACCESS table contains in-frame sequences only and omits some clones. Under half of the omission traces to an unresolved V gene where checked; the cause of the rest is unknown. V and J calls and clone size are those listed in that table; D and trimming were worked out from the DNA. The sample yields approximately 130,000 clones; about 90% were counted once. The leading ten clones occupy roughly 5% of the sample.

From the cysteine up to the phenylalanine, the CDR3 has a length of 17 residues. Only CDR3 DNA is held: 51 bases, read in frame from base 1. Germline trimming amounts to 1 base on V and 0 bases on J, with 5 as the count of junction bases outside the gene matches. The germline V gene gives CDR1 as SGDLS and CDR2 as YYNGEE. To note about this clone: Its antigen is still unknown. Base qualities were left out, and no much larger clone turns up one base away.

The intended sense of this specimen's time point label: baseline before first vaccination. The vaccinee samples were drawn from two UK trials, COV001 and COV002, one of which was a single-blind randomized controlled phase 2/3 trial testing AZD1222 (ChAdOx1 nCoV-19) in healthy adults. Trial participant PBMC samples were collected at day 0 and day 28 after the second dose for TCRbeta chain sequencing. The sequence is built from TRBV9 and TRBJ1-3, with TRBD1 identical over 9 junction bases. Sequencing used peripheral blood, obtained on day 0 of AZD1222 vaccination. The receptor comes from an adult in good health. The DNA sequence reads TGTGCCAGCAGCGTATTCGACAGGGGGAGCTCTGGAAACACCATATATTTT. Its product reads: CASSVFDRGSSGNTIYF. Full variable domain (CDR3 extended with the reference TRBV9 and TRBJ1-3 proteins): DSGVTQTPKHLITATGQRVTLRCSPRSGDLSVYWYQQSLDQGLQFLIQYYNGEERAKGNILERFSAQQFPDLHSELNLSSLELGDSALYFCASSVFDRGSSGNTIYFGEGSWLTVV.